This T cell receptor (beta chain) was recorded in a study of OX40 agonist ivuxolimab in advanced cancers. Sequencing was performed with immunoSEQ multiplex PCR; in TCRdb, only in-frame clones are kept and a portion is missing. The sample yields some 90,000 clones, around 87% seen once. As regards this clone: No antigen is known for it.

Study-wide results and limits: CD8+ T cells showed, on average, more clonal expansion than CD4+ cells.

Baseline, cycle 4 day 1, and cycle 7 day 1 were the blood sampling points. The CDR3 contains 15 residues. Deletions cut 7 bases from V and 2 bases from J, with 17 bases between. Germline V gene data show CDR1 as MNHEY and CDR2 as SVGAGI. This receptor was obtained from an adult with an advanced solid tumor such as melanoma, head and neck, liver or kidney cancer. The chain couples TRBV6-5 to TRBJ1-2, with a possible D match to TRBD1 (6 bases). This specimen consisted of CD4+ or CD8+ T cells sorted from blood, obtained in a trial of the OX40 agonist ivuxolimab. The CDR3 DNA reads as TGTGCCAGCACCCTTAACAGGGCATCGAACTATGGCTACACCTTC. It yields the protein CASTLNRASNYGYTF.